This is a list of T cell receptor beta chains from one sample in a study of blood T cell repertoires in COVID-19. Profiling relied on immunoSEQ multiplex PCR, and the TCRdb table lists in-frame clones only, not all of them. The data contain fewer than 450,000 clones, more than 70% of them singletons. The source material was PBMCs or T cells enriched from blood (not recorded which). The receptors come from a woman younger than 30 who had recovered from COVID-19. The CDR3 runs from the conserved cysteine through the conserved F or W. A D gene is named only where the DNA matches it firmly. Clone size is given for some rows only: seen once, a few or many times, or a class if the clone is expanded.

D: .
V: TRBV4-2
J: TRBJ1-2
size: .
CDR3: CASSQFRTVYGYTF
DNA: TGTGCCAGCAGCCAATTCCGGACAGTCTATGGCTACACCTTC

D: .
V: TRBV5-1
J: TRBJ1-4
size: .
CDR3: CASSWQGDEKLFF
DNA: TGCGCCAGCAGCTGGCAAGGGGATGAAAAACTGTTTTTT

D: .
V: TRBV4-1
J: TRBJ1-6
size: .
CDR3: CASSQARESPLHF
DNA: TGCGCCAGCAGCCAAGCCAGGGAATCACCCCTCCACTTT

D: TRBD1
V: TRBV29-1
J: TRBJ2-7
size: .
CDR3: CSVVGPSGTGGHEQYF
DNA: TGCAGCGTTGTGGGACCCTCCGGGACAGGGGGCCACGAGCAGTACTTC

D: TRBD1
V: TRBV11-3
J: TRBJ1-1
size: .
CDR3: CASGTGGNTEAFF
DNA: TGTGCCAGCGGGACAGGGGGGAACACTGAAGCTTTCTTT

D: TRBD1
V: TRBV28
J: TRBJ2-5
size: .
CDR3: CASSLPGTDQETQYF
DNA: TGTGCCAGCAGTTTGCCGGGGACAGACCAAGAGACCCAGTACTTC

D: .
V: TRBV9
J: TRBJ2-2
size: once
CDR3: CASSPNPDSHTGELFF
DNA: TGTGCCAGCAGCCCCAACCCGGACTCCCACACCGGGGAGCTGTTTTTT

D: TRBD1
V: TRBV29-1
J: TRBJ1-2
size: .
CDR3: CSVLQGNVKNYGYTF
DNA: TGCAGCGTTCTACAGGGGAATGTAAAAAACTATGGCTACACCTTC

D: .
V: TRBV5-6
J: TRBJ1-2
size: few
CDR3: CASSLGVGGASNYGYTF
DNA: TGTGCCAGCAGCTTGGGCGTAGGGGGAGCTTCTAACTATGGCTACACCTTC

D: .
V: TRBV21-1
J: TRBJ1-2
size: .
CDR3: CASSTSRGRRYGYTF
DNA: TGTGCCAGCAGCACCTCAAGAGGCCGTCGGTATGGCTACACCTTC

D: TRBD2
V: TRBV6-2/TRBV6-3
J: TRBJ2-2
size: many
CDR3: CASSAAARLADTGELFF
DNA: TGTGCCAGCAGCGCAGCCGCACGACTAGCGGACACCGGGGAGCTGTTTTTT

D: TRBD1
V: TRBV9
J: TRBJ1-5
size: .
CDR3: CASSAASGTGENSNQPQHF
DNA: TGTGCCAGCAGCGCGGCTTCCGGGACAGGGGAGAATAGCAATCAGCCCCAGCATTTT

D: .
V: TRBV5-6
J: TRBJ2-1
size: .
CDR3: CASSLGTYSYNEQFF
DNA: TGTGCCAGCAGCCTCGGGACTTACTCCTACAATGAGCAGTTCTTC

D: .
V: TRBV7-9
J: TRBJ1-4
size: .
CDR3: CASSLAGSGGEKLFF
DNA: TGTGCCAGCAGCTTAGCGGGCTCTGGCGGGGAAAAACTGTTTTTT

D: .
V: TRBV20-1
J: TRBJ1-3
size: .
CDR3: CSASSGPGAGNTIYF
DNA: TGCAGTGCTAGTTCGGGACCAGGGGCTGGAAACACCATATATTTT

D: TRBD2
V: TRBV7-9
J: TRBJ2-5
size: .
CDR3: CASSPWVLAGGVQETQYF
DNA: TGTGCCAGCAGCCCATGGGTCCTAGCGGGGGGGGTCCAAGAGACCCAGTACTTC

D: TRBD1
V: TRBV9
J: TRBJ2-7
size: .
CDR3: CASSRRDRGAYEQYF
DNA: TGTGCCAGCAGTCGCCGGGACAGGGGTGCCTACGAGCAGTACTTC

D: .
V: TRBV7-8
J: TRBJ2-7
size: .
CDR3: CASSYPKGGAYYEQYF
DNA: TGTGCCAGCAGCTACCCAAAGGGGGGGGCCTACTACGAGCAGTACTTC

D: TRBD1
V: TRBV28
J: TRBJ2-7
size: .
CDR3: CASSLNVRQGTYEQYF
DNA: TGTGCCAGCAGTTTAAACGTGAGACAGGGAACTTACGAGCAGTACTTC

D: TRBD1
V: TRBV6-1
J: TRBJ2-7
size: .
CDR3: CASREGTGGSYEQYF
DNA: TGTGCCAGCAGGGAAGGGACAGGGGGCTCCTACGAGCAGTACTTC

D: .
V: TRBV24-1
J: TRBJ1-2
size: .
CDR3: CATSDSKEHYGYTF
DNA: TGTGCCACCAGTGATTCTAAGGAGCACTATGGCTACACCTTC

D: .
V: TRBV10-1
J: TRBJ2-1
size: .
CDR3: CASSESSTGSSYNEQFF
DNA: TGCGCCAGCAGTGAATCGTCGACGGGTAGCTCCTACAATGAGCAGTTCTTC

D: TRBD2
V: TRBV3-1/TRBV3-2
J: TRBJ2-2
size: once
CDR3: CASSLAGLAGGNTGELFF
DNA: TGTGCCAGCAGCCTCGCTGGACTAGCGGGGGGGAACACCGGGGAGCTGTTTTTT

D: .
V: TRBV6-5
J: TRBJ2-7
size: .
CDR3: CASSPGGREQYF
DNA: TGTGCCAGCAGCCCCGGGGGACGCGAGCAGTACTTC

D: TRBD1
V: TRBV7-9
J: TRBJ2-7
size: .
CDR3: CASQTAGQGYEQYF
DNA: TGTGCCAGCCAAACCGCGGGACAGGGCTACGAGCAGTACTTC

D: TRBD1
V: TRBV20-1
J: TRBJ1-5
size: .
CDR3: CSASRTWTGESQPQHF
DNA: TGCAGTGCTAGTAGGACCTGGACAGGAGAGAGTCAGCCCCAGCATTTT

D: TRBD1
V: TRBV7-2
J: TRBJ1-5
size: .
CDR3: CASTYDRGGQPQHF
DNA: TGTGCCAGCACTTATGACAGGGGCGGGCAGCCCCAGCATTTT

D: .
V: TRBV24-1
J: TRBJ1-5
size: .
CDR3: CATSDLSPYRVSNQPQHF
DNA: TGTGCCACCAGTGATTTATCTCCCTACAGGGTTAGCAATCAGCCCCAGCATTTT

D: .
V: TRBV7-8
J: TRBJ1-6
size: .
CDR3: CASSLAIRGRNSPLHF
DNA: TGTGCCAGCAGCTTAGCGATCAGGGGCAGGAATTCACCCCTCCACTTT

D: .
V: TRBV27
J: TRBJ1-1
size: .
CDR3: CASIADMNTEAFF
DNA: TGTGCCAGCATCGCAGACATGAACACTGAAGCTTTCTTT

D: TRBD1
V: TRBV7-9
J: TRBJ1-2
size: .
CDR3: CASSWGQRLNYGYTF
DNA: TGTGCCAGCAGCTGGGGACAGCGGCTTAACTATGGCTACACCTTC

D: .
V: TRBV5-1
J: TRBJ1-3
size: .
CDR3: CASSLANQGAYSGNTIYF
DNA: TGCGCCAGCAGCTTGGCCAACCAAGGGGCATACTCTGGAAACACCATATATTTT

D: .
V: TRBV29-1
J: TRBJ2-4
size: .
CDR3: CSVPFPGAKNIQYF
DNA: TGCAGCGTTCCTTTTCCGGGGGCCAAAAACATTCAGTACTTC

D: .
V: TRBV9
J: TRBJ1-4
size: .
CDR3: CASSEQGTTNEKLFF
DNA: TGTGCCAGCAGCGAACAGGGCACAACTAATGAAAAACTGTTTTTT

D: TRBD2
V: TRBV5-1
J: TRBJ2-5
size: .
CDR3: CASSRVLAGGPETQYF
DNA: TGCGCCAGCAGCCGGGTACTAGCGGGGGGGCCGGAGACCCAGTACTTC

D: .
V: TRBV3-1/TRBV3-2
J: TRBJ1-1
size: .
CDR3: CASSQDVGRGMNTEAFF
DNA: TGTGCCAGCAGCCAAGACGTCGGCAGGGGAATGAACACTGAAGCTTTCTTT

D: .
V: TRBV19
J: TRBJ1-1
size: .
CDR3: CASSRQNTEAFF
DNA: TGTGCCAGTAGTAGACAGAACACTGAAGCTTTCTTT

D: TRBD2
V: TRBV7-3
J: TRBJ2-2
size: .
CDR3: CASSPWTSRSTGELFF
DNA: TGTGCCAGCAGCCCTTGGACTAGCCGTAGCACCGGGGAGCTGTTTTTT

D: .
V: TRBV6-1
J: TRBJ1-4
size: .
CDR3: CASSDHAGQFLGEKLFF
DNA: TGTGCCAGCAGTGATCACGCCGGACAGTTCCTAGGGGAAAAACTGTTTTTT

D: .
V: TRBV6-2/TRBV6-3
J: TRBJ1-2
size: few
CDR3: CASSYSTEPANYGYTF
DNA: TGTGCCAGCAGTTACTCGACAGAGCCAGCTAACTATGGCTACACCTTC

D: .
V: TRBV5-1
J: TRBJ1-2
size: .
CDR3: CASSTGQPPNYGYTF
DNA: TGCGCCAGCAGCACAGGACAGCCTCCTAACTATGGCTACACCTTC

D: .
V: TRBV5-6
J: TRBJ1-1
size: .
CDR3: CASSFSSQGAEAFF
DNA: TGTGCCAGCAGCTTTTCGTCCCAGGGTGCTGAAGCTTTCTTT

D: .
V: TRBV4-1
J: TRBJ1-1
size: .
CDR3: CASRPPSGTEAFF
DNA: TGCGCCAGCAGGCCCCCTTCGGGCACTGAAGCTTTCTTT